This T cell receptor beta chain was recorded in a study of siplizumab effects on memory and regulatory T cells. Regarding the study as a whole: Memory cells seemed less diverse than naive T cells, which also seemed major contributors to the alloresponse. About 80-96% of proliferating CD4+ or CD8+ clones had no assignable naive or memory phenotype.

Trimming cost V 5 bases and J 3 bases; bases outside gene matches: 6. The CDR3 has 15 amino acids. Looked up from germline, CDR1 is MNHNY and CDR2 is SVGAGI (reference sequence). This table comes from immunoSEQ multiplex PCR, and its TCRdb copy is limited to in-frame clones, with some not included. This table holds 100,000 or so clones, approximately 91% found once. This clone was seen only once. Its antigen remains unidentified. The clonotype originates from a human donor in good health. Some clones in this sample may be carry-over from other donors' samples. The V call is TRBV6-6, the J call TRBJ1-1; 10 bases match TRBD1. The sequenced sample was CD4+ T cells sorted from blood. CDR3 residues: CASSGDRGRHTEAFF. CDR3 nucleotide sequence: TGTGCCAGCAGTGGCGACAGGGGGCGTCACACTGAAGCTTTCTTT.